One T cell receptor beta chain is described in this entry. CDR3 length: 13 residues. With V trimmed by 6 bases and J by 2 bases, 3 bases remained unmatched. Germline CDR1 WSHSY, CDR2 SAAADI. Original methodology: Amplification with reference gene primers provided the estimates of nucleated cell counts. Sequenced by immunoSEQ multiplex PCR; TCRdb stores in-frame clones only, minus some. V and J calls and clone size come straight from that table; D and trimming were deduced from the DNA. The sample lists over 200,000 clones; under 90% were seen once. The sample is drawn from a study of blood T cell repertoires in COVID-19. Study summary: COVID-19 samples, acute and convalescent, were from the United States, Italy and Spain. T cells, B-cell-depleted T cells, or PBMCs provided the cDNA or gDNA that served as material.

This chain uses TRBV10-2 with TRBJ2-7; 8 bases line up with TRBD2. This sequence originates from a man in his fifties or sixties who had recovered from COVID-19. Material for sequencing was peripheral blood. CDR3 residues: CASRISGTYEQYF. CDR3 DNA sequence: TGCGCCAGCAGAATTAGCGGGACCTACGAGCAGTACTTC.